The rows below give T cell receptor beta chains drawn from one sample of a study of OX40 agonist ivuxolimab in advanced cancers. Clones were sequenced by immunoSEQ multiplex PCR, and TCRdb holds only the in-frame ones, with some missing. The sample contains about 58,000 clones, approximately 82% of which appear only once. The starting material was CD4+ or CD8+ T cells sorted from blood, obtained in a trial of the OX40 agonist ivuxolimab. These receptors all come from an adult with an advanced solid tumor such as melanoma, head and neck, liver or kidney cancer. Each CDR3 is given with its conserved first and last residue. A D gene is named only where the DNA matches it firmly. Size tells how often a clone was seen (once, few, many) or the class of an expanded clone, and some rows leave it out.

NA	TRBV18	16	TRBJ2-6	NA	CASSPQGGPGANVLTF	TGTGCCAGCTCACCACAGGGGGGACCAGGGGCCAACGTCCTGACTTTC
NA	TRBV19	12	TRBJ1-1	NA	CASRGFGTASFF	TGTGCCAGTAGAGGCTTTGGGACTGCTTCTTTCTTT
NA	TRBV27	14	TRBJ1-4	NA	CASSKWTEGEKLFF	TGTGCCAGCAGTAAATGGACCGAAGGAGAAAAACTGTTTTTT
once	TRBV19	15	TRBJ2-6	NA	CASTEGGPGANVLTF	TGTGCCAGTACGGAGGGGGGCCCTGGGGCCAACGTCCTGACTTTC
NA	TRBV9	15	TRBJ2-7	NA	CASSVEAYPPYEQYF	TGTGCCAGCAGCGTAGAGGCTTACCCTCCCTACGAGCAGTACTTC
NA	TRBV7-2	14	TRBJ2-2	NA	CASSLDRLTGELFF	TGTGCCAGCAGCTTGGACAGATTAACCGGGGAGCTGTTTTTT
few	TRBV9	15	TRBJ1-4	NA	CASSVGGVTNEKLFF	TGTGCCAGCAGCGTAGGGGGGGTAACTAATGAAAAACTGTTTTTT
NA	TRBV19	14	TRBJ2-1	NA	CASSTVGKYNEQFF	TGTGCCAGTAGTACGGTCGGGAAATACAATGAGCAGTTCTTC
few	TRBV7-9	13	TRBJ2-3	NA	CASSFLGRDTQYF	TGTGCCAGCAGCTTTCTGGGGCGGGATACGCAGTATTTT
NA	TRBV6-5	13	TRBJ2-7	NA	CASSTGFLREQYF	TGTGCCAGCAGCACAGGGTTCCTACGAGAGCAGTACTTC
NA	TRBV7-2	14	TRBJ2-1	TRBD2	CASSLAPGGWRKFF	TGTGCCAGCAGCTTAGCCCCGGGGGGGTGGAGGAAGTTCTTC
NA	TRBV7-2	16	TRBJ2-7	NA	CASSGPGGPAPYEQYF	TGTGCCAGCAGCGGTCCCGGCGGGCCGGCCCCCTACGAGCAGTACTTC
NA	TRBV9	13	TRBJ2-1	TRBD2	CASTGTRDNEQFF	TGTGCCAGTACCGGGACTAGAGACAATGAGCAGTTCTTC
NA	TRBV29-1	13	TRBJ1-4	TRBD1	CSVRTGTNEKLFF	TGCAGCGTACGGACAGGGACTAATGAAAAACTGTTTTTT
NA	TRBV19	15	TRBJ1-1	TRBD1	CASSPRTGLNTEAFF	TGTGCCAGTAGTCCCCGGACAGGGCTGAACACTGAAGCTTTCTTT
NA	TRBV6-5	15	TRBJ1-6	NA	CASGSDRPVHSPLHF	TGTGCCAGCGGTTCCGACAGGCCTGTCCATTCACCCCTCCACTTT
NA	TRBV28	14	TRBJ2-4	TRBD1	CASSLYRGVSIQYF	TGTGCCAGCAGTTTATACAGGGGGGTCAGCATTCAGTACTTC
NA	TRBV5-5	15	TRBJ2-7	NA	CASSLGDRILYEQYF	TGTGCCAGCAGCTTGGGCGACCGGATCCTCTACGAGCAGTACTTC
NA	TRBV18	14	TRBJ2-5	NA	CASSPAGTQETQYF	TGTGCCAGCTCACCGGCCGGGACTCAAGAGACCCAGTACTTC
once	TRBV10-3	21	TRBJ2-1	TRBD2	CAISGGGWDVAGRSSYNEQFF	TGTGCCATCAGTGGGGGAGGTTGGGATGTAGCGGGGAGAAGCTCCTACAATGAGCAGTTCTTC
NA	TRBV27	17	TRBJ1-1	TRBD1	CALKSGQVKILNTEAFF	TGTGCCCTCAAATCCGGACAGGTTAAAATCTTGAACACTGAAGCTTTCTTT
few	TRBV2	17	TRBJ1-1	NA	CASSGGQGVAKNTEAFF	TGTGCCAGCAGTGGGGGTCAGGGCGTGGCCAAGAACACTGAAGCTTTCTTT
NA	TRBV18	14	TRBJ1-3	NA	CASSPLDRGNTIYF	TGTGCCAGCTCACCACTTGACAGGGGAAACACCATATATTTT
NA	TRBV19	16	TRBJ1-5	NA	CASSISSASLNQPQHF	TGTGCCAGTAGTATTAGCTCGGCCTCCCTCAATCAGCCCCAGCATTTT
NA	TRBV27	15	TRBJ2-7	NA	CASSPAQGISYEQYF	TGTGCCAGCAGTCCCGCCCAGGGGATCTCCTACGAGCAGTACTTC
NA	TRBV28	15	TRBJ1-2	NA	CASRVPAPQNYGYTF	TGTGCCAGCAGGGTACCAGCGCCCCAAAACTATGGCTACACCTTC
NA	TRBV7-9	16	TRBJ2-7	NA	CASSLGGMTFYYEQYF	TGTGCCAGCAGCTTAGGGGGTATGACCTTTTACTACGAGCAGTACTTC
NA	TRBV28	12	TRBJ1-6	NA	CASSFPLSPLHF	TGTGCCAGCAGTTTTCCTTTGTCACCCCTCCACTTT
once	TRBV10-3	14	TRBJ1-2	NA	CAISEGLVRYGYTF	TGTGCCATCAGTGAGGGGTTGGTCCGGTATGGCTACACCTTC
few	TRBV30	14	TRBJ1-3	NA	CAWTGTGPGNTIYF	TGTGCCTGGACAGGGACCGGGCCTGGAAACACCATATATTTT
NA	TRBV28	14	TRBJ2-7	TRBD1	CASSVGGQNYEQYF	TGTGCCAGCAGTGTAGGGGGCCAAAACTACGAGCAGTACTTC
NA	TRBV27	17	TRBJ2-6	TRBD1	CASSPGTGSSGANVLTF	TGTGCCAGCAGCCCCGGGACAGGATCTTCTGGGGCCAACGTCCTGACTTTC
NA	TRBV27	14	TRBJ1-1	NA	CASSPSRMNTEAFF	TGTGCCAGCAGCCCTAGCAGAATGAACACTGAAGCTTTCTTT
NA	TRBV9	15	TRBJ2-1	NA	CASSVGSTPWNEQFF	TGTGCCAGCAGCGTAGGGAGCACCCCCTGGAATGAGCAGTTCTTC
NA	TRBV5-4	15	TRBJ1-2	NA	CASSLDRAPLHGYTF	TGTGCCAGCAGCCTAGACCGGGCACCTTTGCATGGCTACACCTTC
NA	TRBV28	17	TRBJ2-2	NA	CASSLGAQNANTGELFF	TGTGCCAGCAGTTTGGGGGCCCAAAACGCGAACACCGGGGAGCTGTTTTTT
NA	TRBV10-3	13	TRBJ1-4	NA	CAISESEGEKLFF	TGTGCCATCAGTGAGTCGGAGGGAGAAAAACTGTTTTTT
NA	TRBV9	15	TRBJ2-3	NA	CASSVGGSHTDTQYF	TGTGCCAGCAGCGTAGGGGGGTCGCACACAGATACGCAGTATTTT
NA	TRBV11-3	13	TRBJ2-3	NA	CASSASRRDTQYF	TGTGCCAGCAGCGCCTCTAGGCGGGATACGCAGTATTTT
NA	TRBV9	16	TRBJ1-4	NA	CASSSRGGRVNEKLFF	TGTGCCAGCAGCTCCCGTGGGGGGAGGGTGAATGAAAAACTGTTTTTT
once	TRBV28	19	TRBJ1-5	NA	CASRDPLNFLRRSDQPQHF	TGTGCCAGCCGGGACCCTCTTAATTTCCTGAGGAGATCGGATCAGCCCCAGCATTTT
NA	TRBV10-3	14	TRBJ1-2	TRBD1	CAISEEDRLYGYTF	TGTGCCATCAGTGAGGAGGACAGGCTCTATGGCTACACCTTC
NA	TRBV7-8	15	TRBJ2-1	TRBD2	CASRFGGVAYNEQFF	TGTGCCAGCAGATTCGGGGGGGTCGCCTACAATGAGCAGTTCTTC
few	TRBV14	12	TRBJ1-1	NA	CASSQGRTEAFF	TGTGCCAGCAGCCAAGGGAGAACTGAAGCTTTCTTT
NA	TRBV2	14	TRBJ1-6	NA	CASDREMGNSPLHF	TGTGCCAGCGACCGGGAAATGGGGAATTCACCCCTCCACTTT
NA	TRBV19	17	TRBJ2-3	TRBD2	CASSIARGLAGTDTQYF	TGTGCCAGTAGTATAGCGCGAGGACTAGCGGGGACGGATACGCAGTATTTT
NA	TRBV11-2	13	TRBJ1-1	TRBD1	CASSLTGDTEAFF	TGTGCCAGCAGCTTGACAGGGGACACTGAAGCTTTCTTT
NA	TRBV11-1	15	TRBJ2-5	TRBD2	CASSEQRGGLETQYF	TGTGCCAGCAGCGAACAGCGGGGGGGCTTGGAGACCCAGTACTTC
NA	TRBV18	15	TRBJ1-4	TRBD1	CASSLHRGRNEKLFF	TGTGCCAGCTCACTACACAGGGGTCGGAATGAAAAACTGTTTTTT
NA	TRBV18	18	TRBJ1-6	NA	CASSPASGGTGGHSPLHF	TGTGCCAGCTCACCAGCGTCCGGGGGGACGGGGGGGCATTCACCCCTCCACTTT
NA	TRBV19	15	TRBJ1-6	TRBD1	CASSRDRNNNSPLHF	TGTGCCAGTAGTAGGGACAGGAACAATAATTCACCCCTCCACTTT
NA	TRBV4-3	16	TRBJ1-1	NA	CASSQDPGRSDTEAFF	TGCGCCAGCAGCCAAGATCCGGGGAGATCGGACACTGAAGCTTTCTTT
NA	TRBV18	17	TRBJ2-5	TRBD2	CASSPRTSGGWVETQYF	TGTGCCAGCTCACCCCGGACTAGCGGGGGTTGGGTCGAGACCCAGTACTTC
NA	TRBV7-6	14	TRBJ1-1	NA	CASSPRRRSYEAFF	TGTGCCAGCAGCCCACGGCGACGGAGTTATGAAGCTTTCTTT
few	TRBV5-8	15	TRBJ2-7	NA	CASSLGLHDLYEQYF	TGTGCCAGCAGTTTAGGACTTCATGATCTCTACGAGCAGTACTTC
few	TRBV28	16	TRBJ2-1	NA	CASSFRPGSSYNEQFF	TGTGCCAGCAGTTTCCGACCGGGAAGCTCCTACAATGAGCAGTTCTTC
NA	TRBV5-1	14	TRBJ2-7	NA	CASSFLQGGYEQYF	TGCGCCAGCAGCTTTCTGCAGGGAGGCTACGAGCAGTACTTC
NA	TRBV28	12	TRBJ1-5	NA	CASSQGSQPQHF	TGTGCCAGCAGTCAAGGGAGCCAGCCCCAGCATTTT
NA	TRBV15	13	TRBJ1-6	NA	CATRVPAASPLHF	TGTGCCACCAGGGTCCCGGCAGCTTCACCCCTCCACTTT
NA	TRBV25-1	13	TRBJ2-3	NA	CASSMTGGDTQYF	TGTGCCAGCAGCATGACAGGAGGGGATACGCAGTATTTT